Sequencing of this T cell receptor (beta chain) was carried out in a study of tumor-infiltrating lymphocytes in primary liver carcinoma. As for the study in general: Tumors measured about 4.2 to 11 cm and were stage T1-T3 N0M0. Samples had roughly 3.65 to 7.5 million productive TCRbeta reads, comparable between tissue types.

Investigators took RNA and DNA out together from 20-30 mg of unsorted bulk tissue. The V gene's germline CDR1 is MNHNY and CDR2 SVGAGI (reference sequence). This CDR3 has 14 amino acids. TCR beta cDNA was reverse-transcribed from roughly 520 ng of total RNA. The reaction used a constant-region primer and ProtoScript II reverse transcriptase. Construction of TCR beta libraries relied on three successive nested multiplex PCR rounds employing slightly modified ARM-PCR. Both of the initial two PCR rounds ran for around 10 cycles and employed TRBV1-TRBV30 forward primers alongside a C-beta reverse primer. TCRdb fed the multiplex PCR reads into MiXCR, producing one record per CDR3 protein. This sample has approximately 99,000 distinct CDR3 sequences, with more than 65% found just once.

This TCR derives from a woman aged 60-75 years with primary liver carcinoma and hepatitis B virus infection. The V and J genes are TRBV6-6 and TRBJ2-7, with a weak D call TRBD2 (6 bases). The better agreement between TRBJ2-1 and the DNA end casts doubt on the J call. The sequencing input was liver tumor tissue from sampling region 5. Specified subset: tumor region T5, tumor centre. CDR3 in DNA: TGTGCCAGCAGTAGCGCGACTAGGACCTACGAGCAGTTCTTC. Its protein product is CASSSATRTYEQFF.